These 19 T cell receptor beta chains were all obtained from the same sample, sequenced in a study of T cell repertoires in cytomegalovirus infection. Each CDR3 protein is one row after TCRdb ran MiXCR on the reads. The table shows 350,000 to 400,000 distinct CDR3 sequences, with approximately 35% occurring only once. Their antigens remain unidentified. The material was cultured PBMCs, obtained from culture after CMV antigen stimulation. These receptors were taken from a human donor in good health (CMV status not recorded). Some clones in this sample may be carry-over from other donors' samples.

V is TRBV12-3 or TRBV12-4 and J is TRBJ1-1; TRBD1 matches at 12 bases. This CDR3 has 17 amino acids. V trimming: 5 bases; J trimming: 3 bases; junction bases outside the gene matches: 10. For the CDR3, the DNA is TGTGCCAGCAGTATGGGACAGGGGGCGCCCCTGGACACTGAAGCTTTCTTT. It encodes CASSMGQGAPLDTEAFF.

This chain connects TRBV19 to TRBJ1-5; D may be TRBD1 (5 bases). V gave up 5 bases and J gave up 6 bases, with 14 bases separating them. This CDR3 region has 14 residues. From germline, CDR1 is LNHDA and CDR2 SQIVND (reference sequence). The CDR3 DNA follows: TGTGCCAGTAGTCGCCGGCAGGGAAGTCAGCCCCAGCATTTT. Protein: CASSRRQGSQPQHF.

This clonotype was observed many times. This chain uses TRBV7-8 with TRBJ2-2; the D gene is possibly TRBD2 (6 bases). Trimming pared 2 bases from V and 5 bases from J, leaving 15 bases between. CDR3 length equals 16 residues. Germline-derived CDR1 and CDR2 are SGHVS and FQNEAQ. CDR3 residues: CASSLLAEGLTGELFF. The CDR3 DNA reads TGTGCCAGCAGCTTATTGGCGGAGGGCCTTACCGGGGAGCTGTTTTTT.

This clonotype appeared a few times. The V gene is TRBV5-4, the J gene TRBJ1-1; 7 nucleotides agree with TRBD1. The CDR3 totals 13 residues. Germline V lookup: CDR1 SGHNT, CDR2 YYREEE (reference sequence). V shed 3 bases and J 10 bases; nucleotides not matched to a gene: 9. This CDR3 is CASSSPTGSGAFF. The CDR3 DNA reads as TGTGCCAGCAGCTCCCCGACAGGGTCGGGAGCTTTCTTT.

This clonotype was seen only a few times. The gene calls are TRBV7-6 and TRBJ2-7; D perhaps matches TRBD1 (6 bases). CDR1 is SGHVS and CDR2 is FNYEAQ in the germline V gene. V lost 2 bases, J lost 7 bases, and 9 bases lay in between. The CDR3 consists of 12 residues. DNA for the CDR3: TGTGCCAGCAGCTTAATCCAGGGGGAGCAGTACGTC. Its translation: CASSLIQGEQYV.

This clonotype has only a few counts. The gene calls are TRBV7-9 and TRBJ2-1, with D uncertain. Per the germline V gene, CDR1 is SEHNR and CDR2 is FQNEAQ (reference sequence). CDR3 length: 13 residues. V lost 4 bases, J lost 15 bases, and 19 bases lay in between. CDR3 region: CASSSGKPAEAFF. The CDR3, as DNA: TGTGCCAGCAGCTCTGGCAAGCCTGCCGAGGCGTTCTTC.

This clonotype was detected a few times. CDR3 bases: TGTGCCAGCAGCTTACAGGGGCTGCCCCAGCATTTT. This codes for CASSLQGLPQHF. The rearrangement uses TRBV7-2 and TRBJ1-5; D possibly corresponds to TRBD1 (6 bases). The CDR3 runs 12 residues. The germline gives CDR1 SGHTA, CDR2 FQGNSA. V was pared by 2 bases and J by 9 bases, with 8 bases between. The full variable domain, completed using reference TRBV7-2 and TRBJ1-5, is GAGVSQSPSNKVTEKGKDVELRCDPISGHTALYWYRQSLGQGLEFLIYFQGNSAPDKSGLPSDRFSAERTGGSVSTLTIQRTQQEDSAVYLCASSLQGLPQHFGDGTRLSIL.

This sequence joins TRBV7-6 and TRBJ1-3, with TRBD1 identical over 9 bases. V lost 5 bases and J lost 3; bases outside the gene matches: 11. In germline, CDR1 is SGHVS, CDR2 FNYEAQ. The length of the CDR3 is 17 residues. CDR3 nucleotides: TGTGCCAGCAGCCCGACTCTGGGACAGGGTTTTGGAAACACCATATATTTT. Translating gives CASSPTLGQGFGNTIYF.

This rearrangement joins TRBV15 to TRBJ2-3, with TRBD2 matching 9 bases. The CDR3 covers 20 residues. Germline-derived CDR1 and CDR2 are LNHNV and YYDKDF (reference sequence). Trimming cost V 0 bases and J 1 base; bases outside gene matches: 14. The CDR3 nucleotides read TGTGCCACCAGCAGAGATTCTTTGCGGGAGGGCCGTCGGGGCACAGATACGCAGTATTTT. Its protein is CATSRDSLREGRRGTDTQYF.

Only a few counts were recorded for this clonotype. J is TRBJ1-1 and V is TRBV11-1; 9 nucleotides align to TRBD1. CDR1 SGHAT and CDR2 FQDESV come from the germline V gene (reference sequence). V gave up 5 bases and J gave up 1 base; unmatched junction bases: 8. The CDR3 contains 16 residues. CDR3 loop: CASSPAGQGGNTEAFF. CDR3 nucleotide sequence: TGTGCCAGCAGCCCAGCGGGACAGGGAGGGAACACTGAAGCTTTCTTT.

This clonotype was observed a few times. The chain uses TRBV28 and TRBJ1-1; possibly TRBD1 for D (5 bases). The CDR3 length is 16 residues. V lost 3 bases and J lost 0, with 14 bases in between. Germline V gene lookup returns CDR1 MDHEN and CDR2 SYDVKM. The CDR3 sequence is CASSFPAGPMNTEAFF. Here the CDR3 DNA reads TGTGCCAGCAGTTTTCCGGCAGGGCCCATGAACACTGAAGCTTTCTTT.

The chain links TRBV5-1 to TRBJ2-7, with a weak D call TRBD1 (5 bases). The CDR3 is made up of 16 amino acids. Deletions cut 0 bases from V and 4 bases from J, with 17 bases between. Per the germline V gene, CDR1 is SGHRS and CDR2 is YFSETQ. The CDR3, as DNA: TGCGCCAGCAGCTTGGGACAGTGGGTTGAGGAGTACGAGCAGTACTTC. This gives the protein CASSLGQWVEEYEQYF.

The chain links TRBV6-2 or TRBV6-3 to TRBJ2-7, with a possible D match to TRBD1 (5 bases). There are 13 residues in the CDR3. Germline CDR1 is MNHEY and CDR2 is SVGEGT. V lost 5 bases and J 4 bases, leaving 12 bases between the germline ends. The CDR3, as DNA: TGTGCCAGCAGTCACGTAGGGGTGTACGAGCAGTACGTC. Translated: CASSHVGVYEQYV.

The chain couples TRBV7-2 to TRBJ1-5; D gene ambiguous. Germline-derived CDR1 and CDR2 are SGHTA and FQGNSA. The CDR3 runs to 13 residues. Between the trimmed V and J ends, which lost 4 bases and 11 bases, there was a span of 15 bases. CDR3 sequence: CASSSEPRRAQHF. In DNA form, the CDR3 reads TGTGCCAGCAGCTCCGAACCACGACGGGCCCAGCATTTT.

This clonotype was picked up one time. The chain links TRBV5-1 to TRBJ2-3; no clear D gene. Trimming took 0 bases from V and 6 from J, leaving 5 bases between them. The CDR3 loop spans 12 amino acids. Per the germline V gene, CDR1 is SGHRS and CDR2 is YFSETQ. The chain's CDR3 is CASSLVYDTQYF. CDR3 DNA: TGCGCCAGCAGCTTGGTTTACGATACGCAGTATTTT.

V and J are TRBV7-2 and TRBJ1-6; no definite D call. This CDR3 spans 16 amino acids. The V gene lost 0 bases and the J gene lost 0 bases, with 6 bases spanning the gap. Germline assignment: CDR1 SGHTA and CDR2 FQGNSA. The CDR3 DNA sequence: TGTGCCAGCAGCTTAGCGCATAGCTCCTATAATTCACCCCTCCACTTT. Translation: CASSLAHSSYNSPLHF. Using reference TRBV7-2 and TRBJ1-6 for the parts outside the CDR3, the full variable domain is GAGVSQSPSNKVTEKGKDVELRCDPISGHTALYWYRQSLGQGLEFLIYFQGNSAPDKSGLPSDRFSAERTGGSVSTLTIQRTQQEDSAVYLCASSLAHSSYNSPLHFGNGTRLTVT.

The chain couples TRBV9 to TRBJ1-1, with D tentatively TRBD1 (5 bases). The CDR3 is 14 residues long. Germline V gives CDR1 SGDLS, CDR2 YYNGEE. V was pared by 4 bases and J by 1 base, with 11 bases between. The CDR3 sequence is CASSTGTANTEAFF. The CDR3 bases are TGTGCCAGCAGCACGGGGACCGCGAACACTGAAGCTTTCTTT.

This clonotype was observed many times. The chain combines TRBV28 with TRBJ2-7; D gene ambiguous. V lost 5 bases to trimming and J lost 3 bases, with 2 bases between them. Germline assignment: CDR1 MDHEN and CDR2 SYDVKM. CDR3 length: 10 residues. The CDR3 sequence: CASSLYEQYF. In DNA form, the CDR3 reads TGTGCCAGCAGTCTCTACGAGCAGTACTTC.

The rearrangement links TRBV28 to TRBJ2-1, with 10 nucleotides matching TRBD2. There are 18 residues in the CDR3. Trimming removed 5 bases from V and 8 bases from J; junction bases left unmatched: 18. Germline CDR1 is MDHEN and CDR2 is SYDVKM. In nucleotides, the CDR3 is TGTGCCAGCAGTCCCCCTTTTAAACTAGCGGGACTGGGATATGAGCAGTTCTTC. As protein: CASSPPFKLAGLGYEQFF.